The clone carrying this T cell receptor beta chain appeared a single time. Its antigen is not known. Data came from immunoSEQ multiplex PCR; TCRdb stores just in-frame clones and leaves some out. This sample yields over 150,000 clones, of which roughly 96% are seen a single time; roughly 1% belongs to the top ten. The source of the sample is a study of cytomegalovirus exposure and HLA in healthy donors. The V and J ends lost 5 bases and 1 base respectively, with 13 bases between them. CDR1 is SGHDT, CDR2 YYEEEE, per germline. This CDR3 is 14 amino acids long. Study-wide results and limits: According to the study, 150 to 200 TCR beta chains were cytomegalovirus-associated.

The sample taken for sequencing was PBMCs. The sequence was obtained from a woman aged 18-29 years in good health and CMV-seronegative. This chain connects TRBV5-6 to TRBJ2-7; the D is unclear. The CDR3 here is CASRPRETSYEQYF. In DNA form, the CDR3 reads TGTGCCAGCAGGCCCCGCGAGACTTCCTACGAGCAGTACTTC.